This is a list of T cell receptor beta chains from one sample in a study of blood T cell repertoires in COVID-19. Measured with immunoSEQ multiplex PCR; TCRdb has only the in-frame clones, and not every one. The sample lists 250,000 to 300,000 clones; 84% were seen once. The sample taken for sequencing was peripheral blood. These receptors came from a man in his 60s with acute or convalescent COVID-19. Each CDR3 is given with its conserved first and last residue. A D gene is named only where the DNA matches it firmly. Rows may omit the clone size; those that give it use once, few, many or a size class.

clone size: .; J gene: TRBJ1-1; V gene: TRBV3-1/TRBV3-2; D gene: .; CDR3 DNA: TGTGCCAGCAGCCACCAAAACACTGAAGCTTTCTTT; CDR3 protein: CASSHQNTEAFF
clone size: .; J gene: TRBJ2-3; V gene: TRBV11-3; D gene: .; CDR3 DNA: TGTGCCAGCAGCTTAGATTCCAGCGGAGCGGGCACAGATACGCAGTATTTT; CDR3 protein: CASSLDSSGAGTDTQYF
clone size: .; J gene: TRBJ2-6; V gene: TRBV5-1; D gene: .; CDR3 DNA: TGCGCCAGCAGCGCGCAGGGGACCATAAGCTCTGGGGCCAACGTCCTGACTTTC; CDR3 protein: CASSAQGTISSGANVLTF
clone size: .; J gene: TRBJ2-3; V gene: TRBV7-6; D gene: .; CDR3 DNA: TGTGCCAGCGGTGGGCGATACACAGATACGCAGTATTTT; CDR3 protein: CASGGRYTDTQYF
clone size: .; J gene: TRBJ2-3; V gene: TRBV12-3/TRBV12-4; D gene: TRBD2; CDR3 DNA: TGTGCCAGCAGTTTCGGGGGGTCAGATACGCAGTATTTT; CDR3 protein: CASSFGGSDTQYF
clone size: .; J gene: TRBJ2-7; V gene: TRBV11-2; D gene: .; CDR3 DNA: TGTGCCAGCAGCTTAGAGGGAGGCGAGCAGTACTTC; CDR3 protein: CASSLEGGEQYF
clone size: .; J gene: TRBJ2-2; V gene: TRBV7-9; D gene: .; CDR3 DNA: TGTGCCAGCAGCTTAGTAAGGTCGGGACTGAACACCGGGGAGCTGTTTTTT; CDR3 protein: CASSLVRSGLNTGELFF
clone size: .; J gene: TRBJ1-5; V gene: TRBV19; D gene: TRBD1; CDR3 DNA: TGTGCCAGTAGTATCAGGACAGGGGGTTACAATCAGCCCCAGCATTTT; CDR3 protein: CASSIRTGGYNQPQHF
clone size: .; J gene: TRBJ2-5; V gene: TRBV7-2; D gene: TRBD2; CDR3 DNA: TGTGCCAGCAGCCTCTCTCCAGGGACTAGCCAAGAGACCCAGTACTTC; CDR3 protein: CASSLSPGTSQETQYF
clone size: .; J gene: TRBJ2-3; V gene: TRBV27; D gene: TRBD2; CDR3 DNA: TGTGCCAGCAGCGTGCGGGAGGGCCATAGGGATACGCAGTATTTT; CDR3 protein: CASSVREGHRDTQYF
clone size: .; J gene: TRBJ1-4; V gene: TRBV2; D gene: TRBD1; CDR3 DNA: TGTGCCAGCACTCCAGGGGGTCGTGAAAAACTGTTTTTT; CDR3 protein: CASTPGGREKLFF
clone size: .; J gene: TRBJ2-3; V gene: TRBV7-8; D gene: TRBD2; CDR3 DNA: TGTGCCAGCAGCCGAGTCCGGTGGCGGGGGCTAGCGGGAGGAGGGGCTACAGATACGCAGTATTTT; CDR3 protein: CASSRVRWRGLAGGGATDTQYF
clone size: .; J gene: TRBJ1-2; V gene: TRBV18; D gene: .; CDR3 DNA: TGTGCCAGCTCACCTGATGGGGGGGCGCGCGGCTACACCTTC; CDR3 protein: CASSPDGGARGYTF
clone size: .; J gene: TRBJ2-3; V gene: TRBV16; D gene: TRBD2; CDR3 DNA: TGTGCCAGCAGCCAAGAAACTAGCGGGGTTGAGGATACGCAGTATTTT; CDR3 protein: CASSQETSGVEDTQYF
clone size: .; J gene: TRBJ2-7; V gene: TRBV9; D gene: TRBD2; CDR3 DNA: TGTGCCAGCAGCGTAAGGGCTAGCGGCCGGAGCTCCTACGAGCAGTACTTC; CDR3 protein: CASSVRASGRSSYEQYF
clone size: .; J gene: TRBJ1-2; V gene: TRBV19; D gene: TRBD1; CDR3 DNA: TGTGCCAGTACCAAGGGACAGTTCTATGGCTACACCTTC; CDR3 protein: CASTKGQFYGYTF
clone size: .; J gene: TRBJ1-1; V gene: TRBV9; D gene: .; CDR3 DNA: TGTGCCAGCAGCGTAGGCGTAGGGGCAGGAAACACTGAAGCTTTCTTT; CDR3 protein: CASSVGVGAGNTEAFF
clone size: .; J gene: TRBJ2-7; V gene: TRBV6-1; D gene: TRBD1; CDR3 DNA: TGTGCCAGCAGTGAACAGACAGGGGTCAGGTCCTACGAGCAGTACTTC; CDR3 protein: CASSEQTGVRSYEQYF
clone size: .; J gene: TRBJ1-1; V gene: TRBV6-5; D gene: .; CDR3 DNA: TGTGCCAGCATGGGTTGGGGAGGGAACACTGAAGCTTTCTTT; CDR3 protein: CASMGWGGNTEAFF
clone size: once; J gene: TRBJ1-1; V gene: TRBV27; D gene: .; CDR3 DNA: TGTGCCAGCAGTTTTAAGCTGTTGAACACTGAAGCTTTCTTT; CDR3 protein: CASSFKLLNTEAFF
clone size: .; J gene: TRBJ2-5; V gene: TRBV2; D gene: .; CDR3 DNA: TGTGCCAGCAGTCGGGACTTAACGGGGGTCTTCCAAGAGACCCAGTACTTC; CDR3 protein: CASSRDLTGVFQETQYF
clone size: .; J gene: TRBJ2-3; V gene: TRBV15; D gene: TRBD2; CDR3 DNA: TGTGCCACCAGCAGAGATAAGACTAGCGGGGAAGATACGCAGTATTTT; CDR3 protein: CATSRDKTSGEDTQYF
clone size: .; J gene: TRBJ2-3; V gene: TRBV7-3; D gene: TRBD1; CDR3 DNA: TGTGCCAGCAGCCCTAGGACAGGGGCCACAGATACGCAGTATTTT; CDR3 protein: CASSPRTGATDTQYF
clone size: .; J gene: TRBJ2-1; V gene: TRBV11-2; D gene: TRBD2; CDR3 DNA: TGTGCCAGCAGCAAGACTAGCGGGAGAGGCAATGAGCAGTTCTTC; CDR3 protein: CASSKTSGRGNEQFF